This TCR beta chain is from a study of cytomegalovirus exposure and HLA in healthy donors. V lost 2 bases and J lost 5, with 10 bases in between. The CDR3 length is 13 residues. Germline CDR1 KGHSH, CDR2 LQKENI. This clone was seen a handful of times. PCR was performed using 60 Vbeta and 13 Jbeta primers. Here immunoSEQ multiplex PCR was the method, and the copy in TCRdb shows in-frame clones only, minus some. The profile shows about 94,000 clones, roughly 80% of them singletons. This chain links TRBV18 with TRBJ2-7; the D gene is possibly TRBD2 (5 bases). This clonotype was obtained from a woman in her sixties or seventies in good health and CMV-seronegative. Material for sequencing was PBMCs. CDR3 sequence reads: CASSPTFGDEQYF. CDR3 bases: TGTGCCAGCTCACCAACGTTCGGGGACGAGCAGTACTTC.